This T cell receptor (beta chain) was documented in a study of cytomegalovirus exposure and HLA in healthy donors. Measured with immunoSEQ multiplex PCR; TCRdb has only the in-frame clones, and not every one. The sample records over 150,000 clones, approximately 86% being singletons. The CDR3 extends over 14 amino acids. V trimming: 6 bases; J trimming: 6 bases; junction bases outside the gene matches: 11. The V gene's germline CDR1 is SGHRS and CDR2 YFSETQ. Sequenced material: PBMCs. This clonotype was obtained from a man aged 18 to 30 in good health and CMV-seropositive. The V call is TRBV5-1, the J call TRBJ1-2, with 7 nucleotides matching TRBD1. The CDR3: CASTPFDREDGYTF. The CDR3 DNA reads TGCGCCAGCACGCCTTTTGACAGGGAAGATGGCTACACCTTC.